This TCR beta chain came from a study of beta chain features in type 1 diabetes. Overall study context: Sorted cell examination encompassed 85 million to 130 million cells across all samples.

This clone was seen more than once but under ten times. Its antigen is as yet unknown. Study-wide results and limits: Moderately but significantly shorter TCRB CDR3s were found in Type 1 diabetes patients in all four CD4+ subsets.

The study reverse transcribed the entire isolated RNA, so it sequenced expressed TCRB transcripts. Method: immunoSEQ multiplex PCR; TCRdb's copy keeps in-frame clones and lacks some. Seen here are about 650,000 clones, under 15% observed once, and the top ten hold more than 0.1%. A sort by CD45RO/CCR7/CD25/CD127/CD95/CD27 yielded CD4+ naive, central memory, regulatory and stem cell-like memory cells. Populations isolated by sorting all had purity greater than 95%. Deletions cut 6 bases from V and 4 bases from J, with 9 bases between. Germline values: CDR1 DFQATT, CDR2 SNEGSKA (reference sequence). The CDR3 covers 11 residues.

Specimen: naive CD4+ T cells from blood. The TCR originated in a man younger than 40 with type 1 diabetes. This sequence joins TRBV20-1 and TRBJ1-1; perhaps TRBD1 as D (5 bases). The CDR3 DNA reads as TGCAGTGCAGGGGTGGCCACTGAAGCTTTCTTT. As protein: CSAGVATEAFF.